This TCR beta chain emerged from a study of blood T cell repertoires in COVID-19. At the level of the study: Sources were T cells, B-cell-depleted T cells, or PBMCs; the material itself was cDNA or gDNA.

Germline CDR1 SGDLS, CDR2 YYNGEE. The CDR3 consists of 16 residues. V was trimmed by 1 base and J by 7 bases, leaving 17 bases between them. The method was immunoSEQ multiplex PCR; TCRdb's version includes in-frame clones alone and lacks a portion of them. This table holds about 160,000 clones, approximately 82% found once. Participant age was roughly 18 to 90 years, and participants resided in about two dozen US areas. The specimen was PBMCs or T cells enriched from blood (not recorded which). This chain connects TRBV9 to TRBJ2-2; D is uncertain. The TCR originated in a woman between 45 and 65 years old who had recovered from COVID-19. CDR3: CASSVSDSRRVGELFF. CDR3 coding DNA: TGTGCCAGCAGCGTATCTGACTCCCGTAGAGTCGGGGAGCTGTTTTTT.